This T cell receptor (beta chain) was found in a study of cytomegalovirus exposure and HLA in healthy donors. The primer mix had 60 Vbeta and 13 Jbeta primers. Sequencing used immunoSEQ multiplex PCR; TCRdb keeps in-frame clones, though not all of them. There are roughly 70,000 clones in the sample; 75% occur only once, and 9.5% to 15% lies in the top ten. The source is a man aged 70-80 years in good health and CMV-seronegative. What was sequenced was PBMCs.

This chain's CDR3 is CASSSVRGNTIYF. The DNA for the CDR3 is TGTGCCAGCAGCTCGGTCAGGGGAAACACCATATATTTT. The rearrangement joins TRBV7-6 to TRBJ1-3; D is unresolved. The ends were cut back, 4 bases at V and 4 bases at J, with 8 bases in the middle. Germline V gene sequence: CDR1 SGHVS, CDR2 FNYEAQ. This CDR3 is 13 amino acids long.